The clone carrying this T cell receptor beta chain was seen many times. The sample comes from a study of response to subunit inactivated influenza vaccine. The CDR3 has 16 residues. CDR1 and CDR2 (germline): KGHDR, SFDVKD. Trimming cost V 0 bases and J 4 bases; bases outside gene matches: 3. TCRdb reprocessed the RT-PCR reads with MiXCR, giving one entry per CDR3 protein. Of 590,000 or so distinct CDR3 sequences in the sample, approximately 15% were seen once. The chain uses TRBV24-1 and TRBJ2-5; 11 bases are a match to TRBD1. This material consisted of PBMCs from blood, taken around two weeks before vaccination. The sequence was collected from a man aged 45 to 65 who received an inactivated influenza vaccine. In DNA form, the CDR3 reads TGTGCCACCAGTGATTTGGAAGGGACAGGGGGAGAGACCCAGTACTTC. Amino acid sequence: CATSDLEGTGGETQYF.